The 5 T cell receptor beta chains below come from one sample, sequenced in a study of control samples from healthy donors and cancer patients. Assay used: immunoSEQ multiplex PCR; TCRdb lists only in-frame clones, some missing. The sample contains about 130,000 clones, 85% to 95% of which appear only once. The specimen sequenced was PBMCs. Receptors originate from a man older than 75 with head and neck cancer.

CDR3 sequence reads: CASSPTGVGNIQYF. CDR3 DNA sequence: TGCGCCAGCAGCCCCACAGGAGTCGGAAACATTCAGTACTTC. The chain links TRBV5-1 to TRBJ2-4; a weak D match, TRBD1 (5 bases). There are 14 residues in the CDR3. V lost 4 bases and J 6 bases, leaving 14 bases between the germline ends. CDR1 is SGHRS, CDR2 YFSETQ, per germline.

The V gene is TRBV3-1 (or the pseudogene TRBV3-2), the J gene TRBJ1-2; no firm D call. This CDR3 is 15 amino acids long. V was clipped by 0 bases and J by 4 bases, with 12 bases between them. Germline lookup yields CDR1 LGHDT and CDR2 YNNKEL (reference sequence). This CDR3 reads CASSQDRAESYGYTF. The CDR3 coding sequence is TGTGCCAGCAGCCAAGATAGGGCAGAGAGCTATGGCTACACCTTC.

The chain joins TRBV3-1 (or the pseudogene TRBV3-2) to TRBJ2-2; D is possibly TRBD2 (5 bases). The CDR3 loop spans 17 amino acids. The V end lost 6 bases, the J end lost 3 bases, and 20 bases lay between the germline ends. Germline V gives CDR1 LGHDT, CDR2 YNNKEL (reference sequence). This CDR3 reads CASRPPLYSVDTGELFF. CDR3 coding DNA: TGTGCCAGCAGGCCGCCTTTGTATAGCGTGGACACCGGGGAGCTGTTTTTT.

With regard to this clone: Other DNA variants within this sample encode the same CDR3. The V gene is TRBV5-1, the J gene TRBJ2-7, with 7 bases lining up with TRBD1. The CDR3 sequence is 14 residues long. J lost 3 bases, V lost 0 bases, and 3 bases had no gene match. Germline V lookup: CDR1 SGHRS, CDR2 YFSETQ. The chain's CDR3 is CASSLAGQNYEQYF. As DNA, the CDR3 is TGCGCCAGCAGCTTGGCGGGACAGAACTACGAGCAGTACTTC.

This clone appeared a few times. This chain connects TRBV5-1 to TRBJ2-3; D uncertain. CDR1 and CDR2 from the germline V gene are SGHRS and YFSETQ. The CDR3 spans 14 residues. V was pared by 4 bases and J by 0 bases, with 9 bases between. The CDR3 nucleotides read TGCGCCAGCAGCCCCCAGGTCAGCACAGATACGCAGTATTTT. Translation: CASSPQVSTDTQYF. Full variable domain (missing parts from reference TRBV5-1 and TRBJ2-3): KAGVTQTPRYLIKTRGQQVTLSCSPISGHRSVSWYQQTPGQGLQFLFEYFSETQRNKGNFPGRFSGRQFSNSRSEMNVSTLELGDSALYLCASSPQVSTDTQYFGPGTRLTVL.